The present TCR beta chain was sequenced within a study of CD8+ T cells in alopecia areata. Turning to the study itself: Treated patients swallowed 5 to 10 mg of oral tofacitinib twice daily. Broader study findings: Normal skin's resident alphabeta T cells are sequenced alongside lesional scalp T cells.

Of note for this clone: Its target is not known.

It was cDNA, reverse transcribed from extracted RNA, that served as the sequencing template. Measured with immunoSEQ multiplex PCR; TCRdb has only the in-frame clones, and not every one. The sample has approximately 180,000 clones, about 66% seen once; the top ten hold about an eighth. Germline-derived CDR1 and CDR2 are LGHNA and YNFKEQ. The germline V and J ends were trimmed by 2 bases and 6 bases, with 8 bases remaining between them. This CDR3 has 12 amino acids. J is TRBJ2-7 and V is TRBV4-2; no clear D. The TCR comes from a human donor with alopecia areata. Sequenced here: CD8+ T cells sorted from blood, sampled at week 0. The DNA for the CDR3 is TGTGCCAGCAGCCAACCCGCCACCGAGCAGTACTTC. Translating it yields CASSQPATEQYF.